The present T cell receptor beta chain was sequenced within a study of blood T cell repertoires in COVID-19. Turning to the study itself: T cells, B-cell-depleted T cells, or PBMCs supplied cDNA or gDNA.

Produced via immunoSEQ multiplex PCR; TCRdb's table is partial and in-frame only. The sample yields about 140,000 clones, over 60% seen once. Germline CDR1 and CDR2: SGDLS and YYNGEE. V lost 0 bases and J 4 bases, leaving 14 bases between the germline ends. This CDR3 has 15 amino acids. Participants were aged about 18 to 100 years from 20 to 30 US areas. Recovery meant two consecutive negative NP/OP PCR tests, professional clearance, or resolved symptoms. Input material: PBMCs or T cells enriched from blood (not recorded which). The clonotype was recovered from a woman aged 50 to 65 who had recovered from COVID-19. V is TRBV9 and J is TRBJ2-7; tentatively, D is TRBD2 (7 bases). CDR3 DNA sequence: TGTGCCAGCAGCGTAGGGGGGGGCCCCGGTTACGAGCAGTACTTC. It codes for CASSVGGGPGYEQYF.